The sequence of this T cell receptor beta chain was determined in a study of T-cell reconstitution after alpha-beta-depleted transplantation in children. This CDR3 spans 14 amino acids. From germline, CDR1 is MNHEY and CDR2 SVGAGI. V shed 0 bases and J shed 6 bases, with 10 bases lying between them. Unique molecular identifiers featured in how the TCRbeta library was prepared. MiXCR, run by TCRdb on the PCR reads, gives a single entry per CDR3 protein. Among a few hundred thousand distinct CDR3 sequences listed, over 8% were seen once. This clonotype was seen more than once but under ten times. The chain combines TRBV6-5 with TRBJ2-3, with D maybe TRBD2 (5 bases). The sequence was obtained from a human donor who donated a stem cell graft to a child with SCID. The sample was PBMCs from the stem cell graft donor, taken from the stem cell graft. The CDR3 protein is CASSYSHGEDTQYF. The CDR3 region has the DNA TGTGCCAGCAGTTACTCGCATGGGGAGGATACGCAGTATTTT.